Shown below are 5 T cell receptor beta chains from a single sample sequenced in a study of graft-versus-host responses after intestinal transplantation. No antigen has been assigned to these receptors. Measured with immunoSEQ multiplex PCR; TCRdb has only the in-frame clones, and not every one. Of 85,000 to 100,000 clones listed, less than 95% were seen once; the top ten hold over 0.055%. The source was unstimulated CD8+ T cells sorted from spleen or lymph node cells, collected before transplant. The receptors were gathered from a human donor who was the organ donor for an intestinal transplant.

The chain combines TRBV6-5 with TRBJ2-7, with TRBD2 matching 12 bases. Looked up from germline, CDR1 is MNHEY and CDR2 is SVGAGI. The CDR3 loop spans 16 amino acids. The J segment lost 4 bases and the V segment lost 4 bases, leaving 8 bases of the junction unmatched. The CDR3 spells CASSLSSGRAGYEQYF. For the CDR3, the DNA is TGTGCCAGCAGTTTATCTAGCGGGAGGGCCGGGTACGAGCAGTACTTC.

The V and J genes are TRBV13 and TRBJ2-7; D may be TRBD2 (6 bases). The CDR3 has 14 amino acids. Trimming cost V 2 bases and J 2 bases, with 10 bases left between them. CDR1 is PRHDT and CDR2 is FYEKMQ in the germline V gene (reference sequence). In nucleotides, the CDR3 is TGTGCCAGCAGCTTACTAGCGTCGACCTACGAGCAGTACTTC. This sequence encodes CASSLLASTYEQYF.

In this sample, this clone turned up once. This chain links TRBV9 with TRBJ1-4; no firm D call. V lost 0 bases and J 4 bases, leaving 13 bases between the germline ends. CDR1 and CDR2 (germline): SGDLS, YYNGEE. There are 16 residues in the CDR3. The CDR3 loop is CASSVGLRQDNEKLFF. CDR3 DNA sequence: TGTGCCAGCAGCGTAGGTCTCAGACAAGATAATGAAAAACTGTTTTTT.

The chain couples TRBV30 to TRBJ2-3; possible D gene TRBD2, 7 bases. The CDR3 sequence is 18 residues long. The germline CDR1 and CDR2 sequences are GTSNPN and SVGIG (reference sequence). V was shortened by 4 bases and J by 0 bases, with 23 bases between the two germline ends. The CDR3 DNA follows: TGTGCCTGGAATTCTGACGGGGGGCCAAAGACTAGCACAGATACGCAGTATTTT. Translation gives CAWNSDGGPKTSTDTQYF. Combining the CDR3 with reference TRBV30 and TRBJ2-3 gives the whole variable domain SQTIHQWPATLVQPVGSPLSLECTVEGTSNPNLYWYRQAAGRGLQLLFYSVGIGQISSEVPQNLSASRPQDRQFILSSKKLLLSDSGFYLCAWNSDGGPKTSTDTQYFGPGTRLTVL.

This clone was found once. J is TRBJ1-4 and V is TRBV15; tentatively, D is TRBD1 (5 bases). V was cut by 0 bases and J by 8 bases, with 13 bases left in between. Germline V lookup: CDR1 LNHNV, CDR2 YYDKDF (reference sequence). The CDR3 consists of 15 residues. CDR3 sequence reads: CATSRDQGGSEKLFF. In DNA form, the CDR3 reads TGTGCCACCAGCAGAGATCAGGGCGGGAGCGAAAAACTGTTTTTT.